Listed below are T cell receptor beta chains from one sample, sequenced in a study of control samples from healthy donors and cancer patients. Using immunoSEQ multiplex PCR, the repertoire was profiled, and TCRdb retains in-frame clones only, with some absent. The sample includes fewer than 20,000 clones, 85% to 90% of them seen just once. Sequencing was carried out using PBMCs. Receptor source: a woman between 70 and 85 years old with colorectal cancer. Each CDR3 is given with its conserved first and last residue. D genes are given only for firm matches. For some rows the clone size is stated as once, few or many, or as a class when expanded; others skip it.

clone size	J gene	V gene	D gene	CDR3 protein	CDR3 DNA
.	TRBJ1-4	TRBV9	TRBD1	CASSEQGSSEKLFF	TGTGCCAGCAGCGAACAGGGGAGCAGTGAAAAACTGTTTTTT
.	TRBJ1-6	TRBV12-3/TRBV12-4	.	CASSSPGVSPLHF	TGTGCCAGCAGTTCTCCCGGAGTTTCACCCCTCCACTTT
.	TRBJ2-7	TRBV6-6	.	CASTWDQSYEQYF	TGTGCCAGCACTTGGGACCAATCCTACGAGCAGTACTTC
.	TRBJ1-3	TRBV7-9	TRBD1	CASSRHQGDGNTIYF	TGTGCCAGCAGCCGTCACCAGGGGGACGGAAACACCATATATTTT
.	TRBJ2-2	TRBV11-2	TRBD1	CASSLDEQGARELFF	TGTGCCAGCAGCTTAGACGAACAGGGGGCCAGGGAGCTGTTTTTT
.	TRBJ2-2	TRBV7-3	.	CASSHLITGELFF	TGTGCCAGCAGCCACTTGATCACCGGGGAGCTGTTTTTT
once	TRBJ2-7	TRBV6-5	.	CASSSVGQGIIF	.
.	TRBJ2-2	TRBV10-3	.	CAISVGINTGELFF	TGTGCCATCAGTGTGGGCATTAACACCGGGGAGCTGTTTTTT
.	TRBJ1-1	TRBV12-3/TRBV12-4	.	CASTITGFTEAFF	TGTGCCAGCACCATTACAGGTTTCACTGAAGCTTTCTTT
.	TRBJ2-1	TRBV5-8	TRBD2	CASRESGRTSYNEQFF	TGTGCCAGCAGGGAGAGCGGGAGGACTTCCTACAATGAGCAGTTCTTC